This record looks at one T cell receptor (beta chain) sequence and its context. This entry is derived from a study of shared clonotypes between healthy human individuals. Here immunoSEQ multiplex PCR was the method, and the copy in TCRdb shows in-frame clones only, minus some. This sample carries over 2 million clones, under 95% of them seen once, and the ten largest clones take more than 0.35%. The length of the CDR3 is 12 residues. Deletions cut 5 bases from V and 2 bases from J, with 5 bases between. Looked up from germline, CDR1 is SNHLY and CDR2 is FYNNEI. The specimen sequenced was naive CD4+ T cells from PBMCs. Specified subset: CD45RA+ positively selected. This clonotype was sampled from a man aged 18 to 29 in good health. Some clones in this sample may be carry-over from other donors' samples. The chain employs TRBV2 and TRBJ2-3; D gene uncertain. The chain's CDR3 is CASSTDTDTQYF. The CDR3 coding sequence is TGTGCCAGCAGTACTGACACAGATACGCAGTATTTT.